The rows below give T cell receptor beta chains drawn from one sample of a study of shared clonotypes between healthy human individuals. Using immunoSEQ multiplex PCR, the repertoire was profiled, and TCRdb retains in-frame clones only, with some absent. This sample has millions of clones, with 85% to 95% found just once. Sequencing was done on a sample of naive CD8+ T cells from PBMCs. Source of these receptors: a man aged 18 to 29 in good health. Some clones in this sample may be carry-over from other donors' samples. The CDR3 runs from the conserved cysteine through the conserved F or W. The order of the fields is V gene, D gene, clone size, J gene, CDR3 DNA, CDR3 protein. D genes are given only for firm matches. Rows may omit the clone size; those that give it use once, few, many or a size class.

v_call: TRBV27; d_call: NA; clone_size: NA; j_call: TRBJ2-7; cdr3_nt: TGTGCCAGCAGTCCGACGACCTACGAGCAGTACTTC; cdr3_aa: CASSPTTYEQYF
v_call: TRBV14; d_call: NA; clone_size: NA; j_call: TRBJ2-7; cdr3_nt: TGTGCCAGCAGTCTCAGGTATTCCTACGAGCAGTACTTC; cdr3_aa: CASSLRYSYEQYF
v_call: TRBV18; d_call: TRBD1; clone_size: NA; j_call: TRBJ2-1; cdr3_nt: TGTGCCAGCTCCCTCGGGACAGGGAACAATGAGCAGTTCTTC; cdr3_aa: CASSLGTGNNEQFF
v_call: TRBV11-2; d_call: NA; clone_size: few; j_call: TRBJ2-7; cdr3_nt: TGTGCCAGCAGCGAGTTCTACGAGCAGTACTTC; cdr3_aa: CASSEFYEQYF
v_call: TRBV28; d_call: NA; clone_size: NA; j_call: TRBJ2-7; cdr3_nt: TGTGCCAGCAGTGGAGTCGGGGGTGTCCTCTACGAGCAGTACTTC; cdr3_aa: CASSGVGGVLYEQYF
v_call: TRBV28; d_call: NA; clone_size: NA; j_call: TRBJ2-5; cdr3_nt: TGTGCCAGCAGTCGAAGCGGGCAAGAGACCCAGTACTTC; cdr3_aa: CASSRSGQETQYF
v_call: TRBV5-6; d_call: TRBD1; clone_size: once; j_call: TRBJ1-2; cdr3_nt: TGTGCCAGCGACGGACAGGGAAACTATGGCTACACCTTC; cdr3_aa: CASDGQGNYGYTF
v_call: TRBV11-2; d_call: NA; clone_size: NA; j_call: TRBJ2-7; cdr3_nt: TGTGCCAGCAGCACCAGTGTCCGCTCGGAATACGAGCAGTACTTC; cdr3_aa: CASSTSVRSEYEQYF
v_call: TRBV25-1; d_call: NA; clone_size: NA; j_call: TRBJ1-3; cdr3_nt: TGTGCCAGCAGTGAATCCGGAGGATCCTACTCTGGAAACACCATATATTTT; cdr3_aa: CASSESGGSYSGNTIYF
v_call: TRBV28; d_call: NA; clone_size: once; j_call: TRBJ1-4; cdr3_nt: TGTGCCAGCAGTTTGAGGGGGGGAAATGAAAAACTGTTTTTT; cdr3_aa: CASSLRGGNEKLFF
v_call: TRBV19; d_call: NA; clone_size: once; j_call: TRBJ1-1; cdr3_nt: TGTGCCAGCACCCCGGGTGGTAGCCACAACACTGAAGCTTTCTTT; cdr3_aa: CASTPGGSHNTEAFF
v_call: TRBV7-9; d_call: TRBD1; clone_size: few; j_call: TRBJ1-2; cdr3_nt: TGTGCCAGCAGCTTAGCTGGACAGGCCTATGGCTACACCTTC; cdr3_aa: CASSLAGQAYGYTF
v_call: TRBV7-3; d_call: NA; clone_size: NA; j_call: TRBJ1-1; cdr3_nt: TGTGCCAGCAGCTTAAATGCAGGTACTGAAGCTTTCTTT; cdr3_aa: CASSLNAGTEAFF
v_call: TRBV5-1; d_call: NA; clone_size: NA; j_call: TRBJ2-1; cdr3_nt: TGCGCCAGCGGACTAAACAATGAGCAGTTCTTC; cdr3_aa: CASGLNNEQFF
v_call: TRBV13; d_call: NA; clone_size: NA; j_call: TRBJ1-2; cdr3_nt: TGTGCCAGCAGCTTTGCGGGGGGACGGGGCTACACCTTC; cdr3_aa: CASSFAGGRGYTF
v_call: TRBV5-1; d_call: NA; clone_size: NA; j_call: TRBJ1-2; cdr3_nt: TGCGCCAGCCCCTCGCAGGAAGGAGGGTACACCTTC; cdr3_aa: CASPSQEGGYTF
v_call: TRBV5-4; d_call: NA; clone_size: few; j_call: TRBJ2-5; cdr3_nt: TGTGCCAGCAGCTTGGACGGGGAGGAGACCCAGTACTTC; cdr3_aa: CASSLDGEETQYF
v_call: TRBV25-1; d_call: NA; clone_size: NA; j_call: TRBJ2-3; cdr3_nt: TGTGCCAGCAGTGACAGGGTAATAGATACGCAGTATTTT; cdr3_aa: CASSDRVIDTQYF
v_call: TRBV27; d_call: NA; clone_size: NA; j_call: TRBJ1-1; cdr3_nt: TGTGCCAGCAGTTTATCGGGGTCGGGGGGCACTGAAGCTTTCTTT; cdr3_aa: CASSLSGSGGTEAFF